The T cell receptor beta chain described here comes from a study of cytomegalovirus exposure and HLA in healthy donors. From germline, CDR1 is MGHRA and CDR2 YSYEKL. V lost 4 bases to trimming and J lost 3 bases, with 16 bases between them. CDR3 length equals 15 residues. A note on this clone: What it recognizes is unknown.

Study results and caveats: While the bulk of TCR sequences proved rare, some public TCRs turned up in many donors.

The PCR used 60 Vbeta and 13 Jbeta primers. Profiling relied on immunoSEQ multiplex PCR, and the TCRdb table lists in-frame clones only, not all of them. The sample consists of about 130,000 clones, around three quarters of them appearing once. V is TRBV4-1 and J is TRBJ2-7; D might be TRBD2 (5 bases). Sequencing was performed on PBMCs. This TCR was sampled from a woman aged 50 to 65 in good health and CMV-seronegative. CDR3 nucleotides: TGCGCCAGCAGCCCCTCGGCGGGCAAAGACTACGAGCAGTACTTC. Amino acid sequence: CASSPSAGKDYEQYF.